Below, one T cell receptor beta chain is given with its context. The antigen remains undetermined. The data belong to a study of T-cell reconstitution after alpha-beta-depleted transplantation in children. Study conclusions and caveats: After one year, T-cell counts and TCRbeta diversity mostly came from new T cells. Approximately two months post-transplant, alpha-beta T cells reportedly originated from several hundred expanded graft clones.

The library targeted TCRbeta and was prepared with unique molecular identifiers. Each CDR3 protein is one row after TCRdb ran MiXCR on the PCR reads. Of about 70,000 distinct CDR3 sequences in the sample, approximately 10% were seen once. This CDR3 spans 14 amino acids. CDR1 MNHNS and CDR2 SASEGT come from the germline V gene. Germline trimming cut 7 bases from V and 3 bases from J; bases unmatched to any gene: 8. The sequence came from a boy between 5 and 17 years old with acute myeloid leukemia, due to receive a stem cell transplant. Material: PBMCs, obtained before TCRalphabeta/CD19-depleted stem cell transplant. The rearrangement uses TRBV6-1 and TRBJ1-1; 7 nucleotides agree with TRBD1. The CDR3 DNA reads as TGTGCCAGCAAAAGACAGGGAGGGTACACTGAAGCTTTCTTT. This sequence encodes CASKRQGGYTEAFF.